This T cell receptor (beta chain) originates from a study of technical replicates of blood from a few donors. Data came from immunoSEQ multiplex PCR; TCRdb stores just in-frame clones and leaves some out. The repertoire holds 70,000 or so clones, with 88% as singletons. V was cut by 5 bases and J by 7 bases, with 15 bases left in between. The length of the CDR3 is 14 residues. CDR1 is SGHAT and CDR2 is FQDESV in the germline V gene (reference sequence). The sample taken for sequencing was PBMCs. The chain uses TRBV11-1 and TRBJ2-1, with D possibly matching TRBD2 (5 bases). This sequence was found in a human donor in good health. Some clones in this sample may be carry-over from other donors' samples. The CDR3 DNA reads TGTGCCAGCAGCCCGCGGGTCCAGAGAAATGAGCAGTTCTTC. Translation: CASSPRVQRNEQFF.